One sample yielded the 16 T cell receptor beta chains listed below, sequenced in a study of early T cells in non-severe SARS-CoV-2 infection. TCRdb called the 5' RACE reads again in MiXCR, with one record for every CDR3 protein. The repertoire holds tens of thousands of distinct CDR3 sequences, with approximately 5.6% as singletons. Sequenced material: whole blood. These receptor sequences come from an adult who was a healthcare worker with PCR-confirmed SARS-CoV-2 infection or an uninfected control (not recorded which).

This clonotype has a handful of counts. The J gene is TRBJ2-3, the V gene TRBV11-2; 7 nucleotides line up with TRBD1. Trimming at V came to 5 bases and at J to 4 bases, leaving 15 bases not matched to a gene. Per germline, CDR1 SGHAT and CDR2 FQNNGV. This CDR3 is 17 amino acids long. Here the CDR3 DNA reads TGTGCCAGCAGCAAAATGTTGACAGGGTTGACAGCAGATACGCAGTATTTT. It encodes CASSKMLTGLTADTQYF.

In this sample, this clonotype turned up many times. This chain connects TRBV2 to TRBJ2-3; D uncertain. The CDR3 totals 11 residues. Germline V lookup: CDR1 SNHLY, CDR2 FYNNEI. Between the trimmed V and J ends, which lost 7 bases and 4 bases, there was a span of 6 bases. This CDR3 reads CASTRSDTQYF. The DNA for the CDR3 is TGTGCCAGCACTAGATCAGATACGCAGTATTTT.

This clonotype was seen a handful of times. The chain carries TRBV28 and TRBJ2-7; 9 bases align to TRBD1. The CDR3 covers 12 residues. Germline CDR1 reads MDHEN; CDR2 reads SYDVKM. V shed 5 bases and J 11 bases; nucleotides not matched to a gene: 7. CDR3 loop: CASSQQGATEYF. In DNA, the CDR3 is TGTGCCAGCAGTCAACAGGGGGCCACTGAGTACTTC.

V usage is TRBV7-3 and J usage is TRBJ2-7; the D is unclear. Per germline, CDR1 SGHTA and CDR2 FQGTGA. This CDR3 has 15 amino acids. V was cut by 5 bases and J by 9 bases, with 23 bases left in between. DNA of the CDR3: TGTGCCAGCAGCCCTCGACACCTCGATACGAGCATGCAGTACTTC. Translated, it gives CASSPRHLDTSMQYF. Full variable domain (outside the CDR3, taken from reference TRBV7-3 and TRBJ2-7): GAGVSQTPSNKVTEKGKYVELRCDPISGHTALYWYRQSLGQGPEFLIYFQGTGAADDSGLPNDRFFAVRPEGSVSTLKIQRTERGDSAVYLCASSPRHLDTSMQYFGPGTRLTVT.

Ten or more counts support this clonotype. The rearrangement uses TRBV12-3 or TRBV12-4 and TRBJ1-1, with D possibly being TRBD1 (5 bases). The CDR3 is made up of 14 amino acids. Trimming removed 3 bases from V and 0 bases from J, with 8 bases in between. As DNA, the CDR3 is TGTGCCAGCAGTTTCTCGGGGGTGAACACTGAAGCTTTCTTT. Translating gives CASSFSGVNTEAFF.

V usage is TRBV7-2 and J usage is TRBJ2-3; D is possibly TRBD1 or TRBD2 (5 bases each). This CDR3 has 18 residues. In germline, CDR1 is SGHTA, CDR2 FQGNSA. Trimming pared 6 bases from V and 1 base from J, leaving 23 bases between. The CDR3 is CASRTRVGGRLGTDTQYF. CDR3 nucleotide sequence: TGTGCCAGCAGAACCAGAGTTGGGGGTAGGCTAGGCACAGATACGCAGTATTTT.

This clonotype occurred many times. The V call is TRBV10-1, the J call TRBJ2-1; 10 bases align to TRBD2. This CDR3 is built from 14 residues. CDR1 WNHNN and CDR2 SYGVQD come from the germline V gene (reference sequence). V trimming: 5 bases; J trimming: 7 bases; junction bases outside the gene matches: 5. CDR3 amino acids: CASSFGTSVNEQFF. DNA for the CDR3: TGCGCCAGCAGTTTCGGGACTAGCGTTAATGAGCAGTTCTTC.

The J gene is TRBJ2-7, the V gene TRBV7-8; 8 bases agree with TRBD2. The CDR3 is 15 amino acids. J lost 6 bases, V lost 1 base, and 8 bases had no gene match. The germline V gene encodes CDR1 SGHVS and CDR2 FQNEAQ. The CDR3 reads CASSLDLAGSGEQYF. The DNA for the CDR3 is TGTGCCAGCAGCTTAGATTTAGCGGGAAGCGGCGAGCAGTACTTC.

In this sample, this clonotype turned up many times. The rearrangement links TRBV5-1 to TRBJ1-6; D gene unclear. With 0 bases removed from V and 0 bases from J, the gap between germline ends came to 10 bases. The CDR3 consists of 17 residues. Looked up from germline, CDR1 is SGHRS and CDR2 is YFSETQ. CDR3 bases: TGCGCCAGCAGCTTGGCCGGGCGGGGCTCCTATAATTCACCCCTCCACTTT. The encoded protein is CASSLAGRGSYNSPLHF. Variable domain in full (rest from reference TRBV5-1 and TRBJ1-6): KAGVTQTPRYLIKTRGQQVTLSCSPISGHRSVSWYQQTPGQGLQFLFEYFSETQRNKGNFPGRFSGRQFSNSRSEMNVSTLELGDSALYLCASSLAGRGSYNSPLHFGNGTRLTVT.

This clonotype was seen only a few times. The J gene is TRBJ2-7, the V gene TRBV7-3; 14 nucleotides align to TRBD2. After removal of 4 bases from V and 6 bases from J, the junction contained 14 bases not matched to a gene. Germline V gene sequence: CDR1 SGHTA, CDR2 FQGTGA. The CDR3 extends over 18 amino acids. The CDR3 spells CASSSFQRGLAGESEQYF. CDR3 DNA sequence: TGTGCCAGCAGCTCTTTTCAACGGGGACTAGCGGGAGAGAGCGAGCAGTACTTC.

This clonotype was detected many times. This chain uses TRBV10-1 with TRBJ2-1, with D uncertain. The germline V gene encodes CDR1 WNHNN and CDR2 SYGVQD (reference sequence). CDR3 length equals 13 residues. Between the trimmed V and J ends, which lost 5 bases and 6 bases, there was a span of 11 bases. The CDR3 sequence: CASSLDVANEQFF. CDR3 nucleotide sequence: TGCGCCAGCAGTCTGGATGTAGCCAATGAGCAGTTCTTC.

This clonotype was observed a few times. The rearrangement links TRBV6-6 to TRBJ1-2; maybe TRBD1 (6 bases). From germline, CDR1 is MNHNY and CDR2 SVGAGI (reference sequence). This CDR3 spans 13 amino acids. The V end was cut by 5 bases, the J end by 3 bases, with 10 bases between. CDR3 in amino acids: CASSPGAHYGYTF. The CDR3, as DNA: TGTGCCAGCAGTCCAGGGGCCCACTATGGCTACACCTTC.

This clonotype was seen ten or more times. The rearrangement uses TRBV24-1 and TRBJ1-4, with TRBD1 identical over 7 bases. The CDR3 is 15 amino acids. V dropped 4 bases and J dropped 5; count of bases not matched to a gene: 6. CDR1 is KGHDR and CDR2 is SFDVKD in the germline V gene. CDR3: CATSDPGTANEKLFF. The DNA for the CDR3 is TGTGCCACCAGTGACCCCGGGACAGCAAATGAAAAACTGTTTTTT.

In this sample, this clonotype turned up many times. This chain uses TRBV15 with TRBJ1-2; TRBD1 might be the D (6 bases). Trimming took 2 bases from V and 4 from J, leaving 11 bases between them. Germline V gives CDR1 LNHNV, CDR2 YYDKDF (reference sequence). The CDR3 loop spans 14 amino acids. In DNA form, the CDR3 reads TGTGCCACCAGCAGATCGGGGGCCCTCTATGGCTACACCTTC. This codes for CATSRSGALYGYTF.

V gene TRBV20-1 combines with J gene TRBJ1-2; D ambiguous. Looked up from germline, CDR1 is DFQATT and CDR2 is SNEGSKA (reference sequence). CDR3 length: 13 residues. V was cut by 0 bases and J by 2 bases, with 7 bases left in between. This chain's CDR3 is CSARDSGNYGYTF. The CDR3 DNA reads as TGCAGTGCTAGAGATTCCGGGAACTATGGCTACACCTTC.

This clonotype was counted ten times or more. The rearrangement joins TRBV19 to TRBJ2-5; no firm D call. The V gene lost 5 bases and the J gene lost 8 bases, with 9 bases spanning the gap. There are 11 residues in the CDR3. Germline V gene lookup returns CDR1 LNHDA and CDR2 SQIVND (reference sequence). The CDR3 sequence: CASSPGGTQYF. Written as DNA, the CDR3 is TGTGCCAGTAGTCCAGGTGGAACCCAGTACTTC.